The 2 T cell receptor beta chains below come from one sample, sequenced in a study of blood T cells in healthy people across ages. A sample-barcoded 5' primer and a J-beta primer mix were used in a second PCR of about 7 to 12 cycles. Each CDR3 protein is one row after TCRdb ran MiXCR on the 5' RACE reads. The table records 850,000 to 1,300,000 distinct CDR3 sequences, under 45% of them present only once. Material: blood. These receptors came from an older woman in good health.

This clonotype came up many times. This chain links TRBV10-2 with TRBJ2-5; either TRBD1 or TRBD2 may fit D (5 bases each). Germline-derived CDR1 and CDR2 are WSHSY and SAAADI. The CDR3 sequence is 11 residues long. Trimming left V 4 bases short and J 5 bases short, with 5 bases between. The CDR3 spells CASSGGETQYF. In DNA form, the CDR3 reads TGCGCCAGCAGTGGGGGGGAGACCCAGTACTTC.

This clonotype was seen a handful of times. The V and J genes are TRBV20-1 and TRBJ1-6, with a weak D call TRBD1 (6 bases). The CDR3 contains 15 residues. The germline V gene encodes CDR1 DFQATT and CDR2 SNEGSKA (reference sequence). The V gene lost 0 bases and the J gene lost 6 bases, with 12 bases spanning the gap. The CDR3 region is CSARDLGGLNSPLHF. DNA for the CDR3: TGCAGTGCTAGAGATTTGGGGGGCCTTAATTCACCCCTCCACTTT.